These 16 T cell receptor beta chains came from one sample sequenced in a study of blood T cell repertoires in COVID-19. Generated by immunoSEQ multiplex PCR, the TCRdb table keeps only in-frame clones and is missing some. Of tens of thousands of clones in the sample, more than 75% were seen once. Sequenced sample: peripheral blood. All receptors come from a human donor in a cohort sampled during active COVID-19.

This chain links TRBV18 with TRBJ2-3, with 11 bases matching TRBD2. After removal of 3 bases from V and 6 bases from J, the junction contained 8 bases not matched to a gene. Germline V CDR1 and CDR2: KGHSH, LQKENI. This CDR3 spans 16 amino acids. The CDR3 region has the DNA TGTGCCAGCTCACCCGTACTAGCGGGGGTAGGTGATACGCAGTATTTT. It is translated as CASSPVLAGVGDTQYF.

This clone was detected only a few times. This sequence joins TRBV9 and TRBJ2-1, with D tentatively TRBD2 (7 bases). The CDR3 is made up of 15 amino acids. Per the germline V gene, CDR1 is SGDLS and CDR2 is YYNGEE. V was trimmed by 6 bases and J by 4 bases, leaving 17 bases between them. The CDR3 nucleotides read TGTGCCAGCACCCCCTGGGGGGGCGAGTACAATGAGCAGTTCTTC. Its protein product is CASTPWGGEYNEQFF.

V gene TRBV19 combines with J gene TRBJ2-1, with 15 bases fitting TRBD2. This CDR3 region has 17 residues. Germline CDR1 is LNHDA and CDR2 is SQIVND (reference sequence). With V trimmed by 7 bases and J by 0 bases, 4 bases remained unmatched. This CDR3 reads CASTGTSGRYSYNEQFF. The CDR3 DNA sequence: TGTGCCAGTACTGGGACTAGCGGGAGGTACTCCTACAATGAGCAGTTCTTC.

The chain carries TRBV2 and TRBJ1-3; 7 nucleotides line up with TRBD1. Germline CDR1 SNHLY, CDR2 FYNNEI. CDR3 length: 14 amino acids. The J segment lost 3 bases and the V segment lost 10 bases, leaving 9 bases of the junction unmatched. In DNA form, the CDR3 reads TGTGCCATCAACAGGGGAGACGGTGGAAACACCATATATTTT. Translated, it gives CAINRGDGGNTIYF.

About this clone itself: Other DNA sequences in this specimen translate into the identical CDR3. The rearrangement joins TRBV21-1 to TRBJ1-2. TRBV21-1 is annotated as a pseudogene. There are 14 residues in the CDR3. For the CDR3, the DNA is TGTGCCAGCAGCAAGGACGGCGGGGAGTATGGCTACACTTTC. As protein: CASSKDGGEYGYTF.

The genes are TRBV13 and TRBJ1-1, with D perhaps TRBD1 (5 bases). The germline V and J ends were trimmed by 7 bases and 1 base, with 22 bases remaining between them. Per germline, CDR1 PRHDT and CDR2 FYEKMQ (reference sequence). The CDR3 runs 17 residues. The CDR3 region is CASTLVVEGLENTEAFF. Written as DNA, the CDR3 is TGTGCCAGCACCCTGGTCGTGGAGGGGTTGGAGAACACTGAAGCTTTCTTT. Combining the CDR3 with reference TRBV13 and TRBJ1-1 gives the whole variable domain AAGVIQSPRHLIKEKRETATLKCYPIPRHDTVYWYQQGPGQDPQFLISFYEKMQSDKGSIPDRFSAQQFSDYHSELNMSSLELGDSALYFCASTLVVEGLENTEAFFGQGTRLTVV.

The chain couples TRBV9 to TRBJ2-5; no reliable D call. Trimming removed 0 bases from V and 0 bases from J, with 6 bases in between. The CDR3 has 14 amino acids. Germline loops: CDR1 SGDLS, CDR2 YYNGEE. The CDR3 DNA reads TGTGCCAGCAGCGTAGACGACAACCAAGAGACCCAGTACTTC. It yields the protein CASSVDDNQETQYF.

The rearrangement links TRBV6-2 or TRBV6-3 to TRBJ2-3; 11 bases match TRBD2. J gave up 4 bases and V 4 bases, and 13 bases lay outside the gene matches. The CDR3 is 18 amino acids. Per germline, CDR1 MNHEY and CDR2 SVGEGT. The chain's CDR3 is CASSFPPIAGGPSDTQYF. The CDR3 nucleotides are TGTGCCAGCAGTTTTCCCCCCATAGCGGGAGGGCCGTCAGATACGCAGTATTTT.

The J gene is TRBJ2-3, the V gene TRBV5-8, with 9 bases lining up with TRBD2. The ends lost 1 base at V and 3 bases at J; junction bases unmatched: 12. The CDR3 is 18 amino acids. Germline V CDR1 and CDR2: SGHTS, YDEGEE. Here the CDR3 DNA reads TGTGCCAGCAGCTTGAGGGAAGGCGGGGGGGCCGTAACAGATACGCAGTATTTT. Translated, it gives CASSLREGGGAVTDTQYF.

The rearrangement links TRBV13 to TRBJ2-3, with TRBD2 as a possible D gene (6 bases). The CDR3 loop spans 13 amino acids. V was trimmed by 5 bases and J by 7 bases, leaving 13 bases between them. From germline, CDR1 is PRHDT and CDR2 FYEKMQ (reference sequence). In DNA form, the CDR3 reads TGTGCCAGCAGCACCCGGGGGTTTAATACGCAGTATTTT. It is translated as CASSTRGFNTQYF.

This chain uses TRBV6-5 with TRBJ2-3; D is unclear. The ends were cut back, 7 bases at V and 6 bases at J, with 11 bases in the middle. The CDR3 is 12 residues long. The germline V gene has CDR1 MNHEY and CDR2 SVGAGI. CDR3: CASNGRGDTQYF. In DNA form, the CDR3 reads TGTGCCAGCAACGGAAGAGGCGATACGCAGTATTTT.

CDR3 sequence: CASSDYGGQMNTEAFF. The CDR3 bases are TGTGCCAGTAGTGATTATGGGGGACAAATGAACACTGAAGCTTTCTTT. The rearrangement uses TRBV19 and TRBJ1-1, with a weak D call TRBD1 (6 bases). Germline V gene data show CDR1 as LNHDA and CDR2 as SQIVND (reference sequence). V dropped 5 bases and J dropped 0 bases, with 16 bases sitting between them. The CDR3 length is 16 residues. The complete variable domain, with remaining parts taken from reference TRBV19 and TRBJ1-1, reads DGGITQSPKYLFRKEGQNVTLSCEQNLNHDAMYWYRQDPGQGLRLIYYSQIVNDFQKGDIAEGYSVSREKKESFPLTVTSAQKNPTAFYLCASSDYGGQMNTEAFFGQGTRLTVV.

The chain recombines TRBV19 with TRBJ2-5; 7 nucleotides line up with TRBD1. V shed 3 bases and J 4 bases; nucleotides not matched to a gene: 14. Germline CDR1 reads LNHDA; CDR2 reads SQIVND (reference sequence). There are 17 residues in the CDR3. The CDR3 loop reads CASSISTGTGVRETQYF. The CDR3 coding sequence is TGTGCCAGTAGTATTTCGACAGGGACCGGGGTTCGAGAGACCCAGTACTTC. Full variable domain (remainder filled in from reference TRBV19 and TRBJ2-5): DGGITQSPKYLFRKEGQNVTLSCEQNLNHDAMYWYRQDPGQGLRLIYYSQIVNDFQKGDIAEGYSVSREKKESFPLTVTSAQKNPTAFYLCASSISTGTGVRETQYFGPGTRLLVL.

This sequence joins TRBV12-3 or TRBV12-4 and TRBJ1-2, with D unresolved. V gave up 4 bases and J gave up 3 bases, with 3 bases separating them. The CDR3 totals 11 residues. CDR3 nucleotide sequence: TGTGCCAGCAGTTCAGACTATGGCTACACCTTC. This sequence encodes CASSSDYGYTF.

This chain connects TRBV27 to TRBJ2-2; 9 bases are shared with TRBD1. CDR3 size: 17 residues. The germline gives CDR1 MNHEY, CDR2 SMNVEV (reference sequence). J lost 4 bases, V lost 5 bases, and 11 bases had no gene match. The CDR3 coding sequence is TGTGCCAGCAGTCTACAACCGACAGGGGGAATCACCGGGGAGCTGTTTTTT. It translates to CASSLQPTGGITGELFF.

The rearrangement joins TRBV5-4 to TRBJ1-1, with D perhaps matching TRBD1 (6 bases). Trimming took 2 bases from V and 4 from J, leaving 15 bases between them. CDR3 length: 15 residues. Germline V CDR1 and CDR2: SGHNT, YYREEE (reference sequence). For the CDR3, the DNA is TGTGCCAGCAGCTTCTACAGGGAGTGGTCCACTGAAGCTTTCTTT. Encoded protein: CASSFYREWSTEAFF.